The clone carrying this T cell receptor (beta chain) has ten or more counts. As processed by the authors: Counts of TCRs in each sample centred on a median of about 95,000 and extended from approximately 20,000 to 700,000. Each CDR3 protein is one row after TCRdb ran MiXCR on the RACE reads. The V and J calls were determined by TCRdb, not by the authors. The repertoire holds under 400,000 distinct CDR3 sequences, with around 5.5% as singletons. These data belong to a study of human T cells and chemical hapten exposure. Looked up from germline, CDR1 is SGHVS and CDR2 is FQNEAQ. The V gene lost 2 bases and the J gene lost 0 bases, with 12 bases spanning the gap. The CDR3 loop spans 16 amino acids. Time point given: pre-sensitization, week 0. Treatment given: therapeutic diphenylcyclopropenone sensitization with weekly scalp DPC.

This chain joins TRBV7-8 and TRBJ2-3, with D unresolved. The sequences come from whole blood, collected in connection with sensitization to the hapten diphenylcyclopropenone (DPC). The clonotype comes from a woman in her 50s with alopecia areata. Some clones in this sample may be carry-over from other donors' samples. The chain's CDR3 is CASSLNRVSSTDTQYF. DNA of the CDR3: TGTGCCAGCAGCTTAAACAGAGTTTCTAGCACAGATACGCAGTATTTT.